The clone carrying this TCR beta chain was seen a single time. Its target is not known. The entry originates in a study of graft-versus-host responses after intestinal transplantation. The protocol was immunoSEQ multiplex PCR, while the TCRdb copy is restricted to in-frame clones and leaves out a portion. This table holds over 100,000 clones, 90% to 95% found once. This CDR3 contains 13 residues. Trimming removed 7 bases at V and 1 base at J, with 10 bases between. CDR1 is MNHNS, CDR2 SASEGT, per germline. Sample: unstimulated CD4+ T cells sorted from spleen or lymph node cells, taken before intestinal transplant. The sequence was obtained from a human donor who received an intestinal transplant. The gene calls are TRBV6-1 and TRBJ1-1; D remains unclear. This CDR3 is CASNTQPNTEAFF. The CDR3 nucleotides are TGTGCCAGCAATACTCAGCCGAACACTGAAGCTTTCTTT.